Sequencing of this T cell receptor beta chain was carried out in a study of T-cell reconstitution after alpha-beta-depleted transplantation in children. This clonotype has more than one count but fewer than ten. The authors prepared the TCRbeta library with unique molecular identifiers. Each CDR3 protein gets one entry after TCRdb re-called the PCR reads with MiXCR. The sample gives 400,000 to 500,000 distinct CDR3 sequences, approximately 10% of which show up once; about 5% is in the top ten. V lost 1 base and J lost 5, with 11 bases in between. The CDR3 runs 14 residues. Germline V CDR1 and CDR2: LGHDT, YNNKEL (reference sequence).

This TCR came from a human donor who donated a stem cell graft to a child with acute myeloid leukemia. The input for sequencing was PBMCs from the stem cell graft donor, taken from the stem cell graft. The chain joins TRBV3-1 to TRBJ2-5; D unclear. CDR3 DNA: TGTGCCAGCAGCCAAGGGTACCGGTACGAGACCCAGTACTTC. The encoded protein is CASSQGYRYETQYF.